This passage covers 5 T cell receptor beta chains from one sample sequenced in a study of blood T cell repertoires in COVID-19. Repertoires were generated with immunoSEQ multiplex PCR, while TCRdb's copy carries only in-frame clones and drops some. The repertoire consists of around 170,000 clones, with approximately 80% occurring once and the leading ten covering under 3.5%. Sample: peripheral blood. The receptor set was obtained from a woman aged 60-70 years with acute or convalescent COVID-19.

The gene calls are TRBV11-2 and TRBJ1-4; 9 bases are a match to TRBD1. There are 19 residues in the CDR3. Germline V CDR1 and CDR2: SGHAT, FQNNGV. V lost 0 bases, J lost 7 bases, and 15 bases stayed unmatched. The CDR3 reads CASSLDSGTGRRSFEKLFF. For the CDR3, the DNA is TGTGCCAGCAGCTTAGATTCTGGGACAGGGCGCCGGTCGTTTGAAAAACTGTTTTTT.

The rearrangement joins TRBV13 to TRBJ2-1; D may be TRBD1 (5 bases). Trimming stripped 8 bases from V and 7 bases from J, with 15 bases between. The CDR3 sequence is 13 residues long. The germline V gene has CDR1 PRHDT and CDR2 FYEKMQ (reference sequence). In DNA, the CDR3 is TGTGCCAGCCATGCGTGGGGCTTAAATGAGCAGTTCTTC. It encodes CASHAWGLNEQFF.

The genes are TRBV12-3 or TRBV12-4 and TRBJ1-2; D uncertain. V dropped 8 bases and J dropped 5 bases, with 15 bases sitting between them. CDR3 size: 13 residues. For the CDR3, the DNA is TGTGCCAGCTATTCCCGGGGTCGATATGGCTACACCTTC. It translates to CASYSRGRYGYTF.

The chain joins TRBV7-9 to TRBJ2-1; 11 nucleotides line up with TRBD2. Unmatched junction bases numbered 11, after V lost 7 bases and J lost 6 bases. The germline gives CDR1 SEHNR, CDR2 FQNEAQ (reference sequence). The CDR3 runs to 16 residues. The CDR3, as DNA: TGTGCCAGCACCTCCGGGTTAGCGGGGGGGCGCAATGAGCAGTTCTTC. It is translated as CASTSGLAGGRNEQFF.

This rearrangement joins TRBV7-9 to TRBJ2-1; TRBD2 agrees at 12 bases. The CDR3 has 16 residues. The germline CDR1 and CDR2 sequences are SEHNR and FQNEAQ (reference sequence). With V trimmed by 3 bases and J by 4 bases, 4 bases remained unmatched. The CDR3 DNA follows: TGTGCCAGCAGCTTCCCAACTAGCGGGGGGTACAATGAGCAGTTCTTC. It yields the protein CASSFPTSGGYNEQFF.